The sequence of this T cell receptor beta chain was determined in a study of T-cell memory formation after mild COVID-19. One entry per CDR3 protein results from TCRdb running MiXCR on the 5' RACE reads. The sample lists about 540,000 distinct CDR3 sequences, about a fifth occurring once. V shed 0 bases and J shed 11 bases, with 13 bases lying between them. From germline, CDR1 is DFQATT and CDR2 SNEGSKA (reference sequence). The CDR3 has 12 residues. The sample comprised PBMCs or a T cell subset sorted from them (not recorded which). This clonotype originated in an adult woman who had mild COVID-19 (a few samples of this study predate the infection). Cell type and time point are not known. The V and J genes are TRBV20-1 and TRBJ1-1; D is unclear. The CDR3 region is CSAREDETQAFF. DNA for the CDR3: TGCAGTGCTAGAGAAGATGAGACACAGGCTTTCTTT.